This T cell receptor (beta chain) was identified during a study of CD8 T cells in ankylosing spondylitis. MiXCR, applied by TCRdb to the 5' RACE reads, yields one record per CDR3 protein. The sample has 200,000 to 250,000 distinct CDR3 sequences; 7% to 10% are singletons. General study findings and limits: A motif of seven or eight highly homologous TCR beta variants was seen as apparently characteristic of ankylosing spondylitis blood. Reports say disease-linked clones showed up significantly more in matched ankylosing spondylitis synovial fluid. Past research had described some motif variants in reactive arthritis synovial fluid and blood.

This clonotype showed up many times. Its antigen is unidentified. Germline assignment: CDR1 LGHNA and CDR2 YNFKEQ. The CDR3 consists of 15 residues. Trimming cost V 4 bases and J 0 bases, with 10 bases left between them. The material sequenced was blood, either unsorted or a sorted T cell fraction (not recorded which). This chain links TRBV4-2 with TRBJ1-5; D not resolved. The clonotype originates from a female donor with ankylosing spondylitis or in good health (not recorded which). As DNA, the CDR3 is TGTGCCAGCAGCCTCGACGGGAGTAGCAATCAGCCCCAGCATTTT. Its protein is CASSLDGSSNQPQHF.